The rows below give T cell receptor beta chains drawn from one sample of a study of cytomegalovirus exposure and HLA in healthy donors. Here immunoSEQ multiplex PCR was the method, and the copy in TCRdb shows in-frame clones only, minus some. The sample has 150,000 to 200,000 clones; more than 75% are singletons. The sequenced sample was PBMCs. The receptors here all came from a woman aged 25 to 39 in good health and CMV-seropositive. CDR3s include the opening cysteine and the closing phenylalanine or tryptophan. The D gene is left open where the match is weak. Clone size is given for some rows only: seen once, a few or many times, or a class if the clone is expanded.

D gene	V gene	clone size	CDR3 length	J gene	CDR3 DNA	CDR3 protein
-	TRBV19	-	16	TRBJ1-1	TGTGCCAGCATCACCAAGCACGGTCCGATGAACACTGAAGCTTTCTTT	CASITKHGPMNTEAFF
-	TRBV4-2	once	12	TRBJ1-2	TGTGCCAGCAACCAGGGAGTAGAGGGCTACACCTTC	CASNQGVEGYTF
TRBD2	TRBV5-1	-	15	TRBJ2-3	TGCGCCAGCAGTTATAGCGGGGGTGGACCAGATACGCAGTATTTT	CASSYSGGGPDTQYF
TRBD1	TRBV2	-	13	TRBJ1-5	TGTGCCAGCAGCGCAGGGGGTACAGGGGCCCAGCATTTT	CASSAGGTGAQHF
-	TRBV2	-	15	TRBJ1-3	TGTGCCAGCAGTTGGGACACCAACTCTGGAAACACCATATATTTT	CASSWDTNSGNTIYF
-	TRBV7-9	-	14	TRBJ1-5	TGTGCCAGCAGCTGGGGAGGGAACTTCGAACCCCAGCATTTT	CASSWGGNFEPQHF
-	TRBV27	-	13	TRBJ2-1	TGTGCCAGCAGCACGGGGTCCTACAATGAGCAGTTCTTC	CASSTGSYNEQFF
-	TRBV11-3	-	16	TRBJ2-6	TGTGCCAGCAGCTTAGATGGAGGGACTGGGGCCAACGTCCTGACTTTC	CASSLDGGTGANVLTF
-	TRBV5-1	-	12	TRBJ2-1	TGCGCCAGCAGCTTGGAGGGAGTCCGCCCGTTCTTC	CASSLEGVRPFF
-	TRBV11-2	once	18	TRBJ1-3	TGTGCCAGCAGCTACCCTACTAAGGCGGGGGCCTCTGGAAACACCATATATTTT	CASSYPTKAGASGNTIYF
-	TRBV7-2	-	15	TRBJ2-1	TGTGCCAGCAGCTTAGGTAACCGGGTCCCCGGAGAGCAGTTCTTC	CASSLGNRVPGEQFF
-	TRBV27	-	15	TRBJ2-3	TGTGCCAGCATGAGCGCATCTTCACCCGCAGATACGCAGTATTTT	CASMSASSPADTQYF
-	TRBV5-8	few	13	TRBJ2-7	TGTGCCAGCAGCTTGGAGAGGAGGGGATTCGGGTACTTC	CASSLERRGFGYF
TRBD2	TRBV2	-	16	TRBJ2-2	TGTGCCAGCAGACTAAGCGGGGGGGCGAACACCGGGGAGCTGTTTTTT	CASRLSGGANTGELFF
-	TRBV27	-	15	TRBJ2-7	TGTGCCAGCAGTTTATCGATCTGGACTGCAGCCGAGCAGTACTTC	CASSLSIWTAAEQYF
-	TRBV19	-	15	TRBJ1-6	TGTGCCAGTAGTACGTACCGGGACAATAATTCACCCCTCCACTTT	CASSTYRDNNSPLHF
-	TRBV6-5	-	15	TRBJ2-7	TGTGCCAGCAGTTCCCTAGAGGGTGCCTCCTACGAGCAGTACTTC	CASSSLEGASYEQYF
-	TRBV11-3	-	14	TRBJ1-3	TGTGCCAGCAGCCGAGGAAGCTCTGGAAACACCATATATTTT	CASSRGSSGNTIYF
TRBD1	TRBV5-1	-	17	TRBJ2-7	TGCGCCAGCAGCTTGGCCTTAGCAGGGGGCATCCCCTACGAGCAGTACTTC	CASSLALAGGIPYEQYF
-	TRBV2	-	13	TRBJ2-3	TGTGCCAGCCGAGCGGGCATCACAGATACGCAGTATTTT	CASRAGITDTQYF
-	TRBV11-3	-	17	TRBJ2-2	TGTGCCAGCAGCTTAGCTCGACAGGAGTCGAACACCGGGGAGCTGTTTTTT	CASSLARQESNTGELFF
-	TRBV5-1	-	14	TRBJ2-7	TGCGCCAGCAGCCCCAGGGTTATCCCCTACGAGCAGTACTTC	CASSPRVIPYEQYF
TRBD1	TRBV7-2	-	13	TRBJ2-1	TGTGCCAGCAGCTTACAGGGGGCGGATGAGCAGTTCTTC	CASSLQGADEQFF
-	TRBV19	-	14	TRBJ2-2	TGTGCCAGTGGGAGGCGGGAGAACACCGGGGAGCTGTTTTTT	CASGRRENTGELFF
-	TRBV7-9	once	12	TRBJ2-7	TGTGCCAGCAGCTTACACTCCTACGAGCAGTACTTC	CASSLHSYEQYF
-	TRBV4-1	few	13	TRBJ2-5	TGCGCCAGCAGCCAGGGACTGGCAGAGACCCAGTACTTC	CASSQGLAETQYF
-	TRBV7-9	few	14	TRBJ2-7	TGTGCCAGCAGCTTAGGACGGGACTTCGAGGAGCAGTACTTC	CASSLGRDFEEQYF
-	TRBV28	-	14	TRBJ2-7	TGTGCCAGCAGCTCCCAGGGGCGGGGGAACGAGCAGTACTTC	CASSSQGRGNEQYF
TRBD1	TRBV4-2	few	15	TRBJ2-7	TGTGCCAGCAGCCGGTGGGACAGGGGACCCTACGAGCAGTACTTC	CASSRWDRGPYEQYF